The 23 T cell receptor beta chains presented below share a single source sample, sequenced in a study of identical twins. TCRdb processed the 5' RACE reads anew with MiXCR; each CDR3 protein has one entry. The data hold fewer than 900,000 distinct CDR3 sequences, with over 15% observed a single time. These data also featured in a second study, about T cells expressing NK-cell markers.

What was sequenced was PBMCs. Receptors were obtained from a woman younger than 30 in good health.

The chain is built from TRBV20-1 and TRBJ2-4; 14 positions agree with TRBD2. This CDR3 comprises 19 residues. Germline V lookup: CDR1 DFQATT, CDR2 SNEGSKA (reference sequence). Losses at the gene ends were 2 bases for V and 0 bases for J; bases not matched to a gene: 9. The CDR3: CSARQRGTSGGLAKNIQYF. The DNA of the CDR3 is TGCAGTGCTAGACAACGAGGGACTAGCGGGGGTCTAGCCAAAAACATTCAGTACTTC.

This clonotype was recorded a few times. This chain uses TRBV12-3 or TRBV12-4 with TRBJ1-2, with D tentatively TRBD1 (5 bases). CDR3 size: 15 residues. V lost 5 bases to trimming and J lost 5 bases, with 18 bases between them. The CDR3 bases are TGTGCCAGCAGTCCAGGACATCGCGGGTGGTATGGCTACACCTTC. The encoded protein is CASSPGHRGWYGYTF.

The chain couples TRBV29-1 to TRBJ1-1; D ambiguous. The CDR3 has 13 residues. Trimming pared 5 bases from V and 5 bases from J, leaving 15 bases between. From germline, CDR1 is SQVTM and CDR2 ANQGSEA. CDR3 amino acids: CSVSLLRKTEAFF. DNA of the CDR3: TGCAGCGTTTCCCTCCTTCGGAAGACTGAAGCTTTCTTT.

This clonotype is a singleton in its sample. V is TRBV9 and J is TRBJ2-7; the D is unclear. Trimming removed 2 bases at V and 3 bases at J, with 15 bases between. CDR1 is SGDLS and CDR2 is YYNGEE in the germline V gene. CDR3 length equals 15 residues. The DNA of the CDR3 is TGTGCCAGCAGCGTCGGGCACTACTCTGGCTACGAGCAGTACTTC. This translates into CASSVGHYSGYEQYF.

This clonotype was picked up a small number of times. This rearrangement joins TRBV7-9 to TRBJ2-5; D is unclear. Trimming shortened V by 6 bases and J by 1 base, and 12 bases separated the two germline ends. Looked up from germline, CDR1 is SEHNR and CDR2 is FQNEAQ (reference sequence). This CDR3 has 14 residues. The CDR3 is CASRGDPPQETQYF. Here the CDR3 DNA reads TGTGCCAGCAGGGGTGATCCCCCCCAAGAGACCCAGTACTTC.

This clonotype was counted between two and nine times. The V and J genes are TRBV2 and TRBJ2-3; TRBD2 agrees at 9 bases. The ends lost 7 bases at V and 5 bases at J; junction bases unmatched: 4. This CDR3 has 13 amino acids. Germline assignment: CDR1 SNHLY and CDR2 FYNNEI. The CDR3 DNA follows: TGTGCCAGCAAAGTAGCGGGAGTAGATACGCAGTATTTT. Translation: CASKVAGVDTQYF.

Only a few counts were recorded for this clonotype. The V call is TRBV12-3 or TRBV12-4, the J call TRBJ2-5; TRBD1 matches 7 bases. Trimming removed 6 bases from V and 2 bases from J; junction bases left unmatched: 3. This CDR3 comprises 13 residues. The CDR3 spells CASRSGQQETQYF. CDR3 DNA: TGTGCCAGCAGGTCGGGACAGCAAGAGACCCAGTACTTC.

This clonotype has only a few counts. The rearrangement links TRBV5-6 to TRBJ2-1; a possible D gene is TRBD2 (5 bases). The V gene lost 4 bases and the J gene lost 5 bases, with 13 bases spanning the gap. CDR1 is SGHDT and CDR2 is YYEEEE in the germline V gene. There are 14 residues in the CDR3. The CDR3 bases are TGTGCCAGCAGCCTCCTTACGGGGAACAATGAGCAGTTCTTC. Protein sequence: CASSLLTGNNEQFF.

The chain joins TRBV2 to TRBJ2-7; TRBD1 or TRBD2 may be the D gene (7 bases each). CDR3 length: 14 residues. Germline CDR1 SNHLY, CDR2 FYNNEI. With 6 bases removed from V and 0 bases from J, the gap between germline ends came to 12 bases. The CDR3 loop is CASSDREGSYEQYF. The CDR3 coding sequence is TGTGCCAGCAGCGACAGGGAGGGCTCCTACGAGCAGTACTTC.

This clonotype came up many times. The CDR3 spells CASRRAGGADTQYF. For the CDR3, the DNA is TGTGCCAGCAGACGAGCGGGAGGAGCAGATACGCAGTATTTT. This chain links TRBV7-8 with TRBJ2-3; 9 bases agree with TRBD2. With 6 bases clipped from V and 4 bases from J, the junction kept 5 bases outside the gene matches. The CDR3 is 14 amino acids. The V gene's germline CDR1 is SGHVS and CDR2 FQNEAQ.

V usage is TRBV12-3 or TRBV12-4 and J usage is TRBJ2-3; perhaps TRBD2 as D (7 bases). There are 16 residues in the CDR3. Between the trimmed V and J ends, which lost 1 base and 4 bases, there was a span of 15 bases. Written as DNA, the CDR3 is TGTGCCAGCAGTTTAGTTAGGGGGGGCGGGGCAGATACGCAGTATTTT. Protein: CASSLVRGGGADTQYF.

Notes on this clonotype: A single base separates this from a much larger clone, so it may be a read error. This is likely a read error, given that the CDR3 carries no conserved phenylalanine or tryptophan at its end. The J gene is TRBJ2-1, the V gene TRBV7-9; D uncertain. The CDR3 length is 13 residues. The ends were cut back, 3 bases at V and 6 bases at J, with 9 bases in the middle. Germline assignment: CDR1 SEHNR and CDR2 FQNEAQ (reference sequence). CDR3 sequence: CASSFENLNEQFL. The CDR3 region has the DNA TGTGCCAGCAGCTTTGAAAACCTCAATGAGCAGTTCCTC.

This clonotype turned up a few times. The J gene is TRBJ2-1, the V gene TRBV5-1; 7 bases agree with TRBD2. Losses at the gene ends were 2 bases for V and 5 bases for J; bases not matched to a gene: 10. This CDR3 region has 16 residues. Looked up from germline, CDR1 is SGHRS and CDR2 is YFSETQ. CDR3 sequence (DNA): TGCGCCAGCAGCTTACTAGCGCACCCCGGGAACAATGAGCAGTTCTTC. It is translated as CASSLLAHPGNNEQFF.

There are many counts of this clonotype. The chain is built from TRBV6-4 and TRBJ2-1, with no clear D. Trimming cost V 5 bases and J 3 bases, with 8 bases left between them. Germline loops: CDR1 MRHNA, CDR2 SNTAGT. The CDR3 is made up of 13 amino acids. CDR3 DNA sequence: TGTGCCAGCAGTACGGCTGACTACAATGAGCAGTTCTTC. Translation gives CASSTADYNEQFF.

This clonotype appeared a few times. The chain recombines TRBV12-3 or TRBV12-4 with TRBJ2-1; either TRBD1 or TRBD2 may supply D (5 bases each). This CDR3 comprises 16 residues. V lost 3 bases and J 0 bases, leaving 12 bases between the germline ends. The CDR3 protein is CASSFGAPSSYNEQFF. The CDR3 coding sequence is TGTGCCAGCAGTTTCGGGGCCCCGAGCTCCTACAATGAGCAGTTCTTC.

This clonotype was counted a few times. The V call is TRBV27, the J call TRBJ2-3, with 9 bases lining up with TRBD2. CDR1 and CDR2 from the germline V gene are MNHEY and SMNVEV (reference sequence). The CDR3 contains 14 residues. The V and J ends lost 2 bases and 7 bases, in that order; junction bases with no gene match: 4. The CDR3 DNA sequence: TGTGCCAGCAGTTTACTGCGGGGGGGGAATACGCAGTATTTT. Translation: CASSLLRGGNTQYF.

The J gene is TRBJ2-1, the V gene TRBV12-5; weak D call: TRBD1 (6 bases). Trimming removed 0 bases from V and 2 bases from J, with 14 bases in between. Per the germline V gene, CDR1 is LGHNT and CDR2 is FRNRAP. The CDR3 has 17 amino acids. The CDR3 nucleotides read TGTGCTAGTGGTTTGGTAGGGTGGGGGCGTACCTACAATGAGCAGTTCTTC. It specifies CASGLVGWGRTYNEQFF.

V usage is TRBV29-1 and J usage is TRBJ2-2, with 9 bases that match TRBD1. J was trimmed by 4 bases and V by 7 bases; bases with no gene match: 7. The CDR3 covers 14 residues. Looked up from germline, CDR1 is SQVTM and CDR2 is ANQGSEA. Written as DNA, the CDR3 is TGCAGCGGACAGGGGGAGACGCGCACCGGGGAGCTGTTTTTT. Its protein is CSGQGETRTGELFF.

This clonotype was counted only a few times. V gene TRBV20-1 combines with J gene TRBJ1-2; D is unresolved. From germline, CDR1 is DFQATT and CDR2 SNEGSKA (reference sequence). V gave up 0 bases and J gave up 4 bases, with 15 bases separating them. The CDR3 loop spans 15 amino acids. The CDR3 region has the DNA TGCAGTGCTAGAGACCCTGGCAGGCTGCTCTATGGCTACACCTTC. This codes for CSARDPGRLLYGYTF.

This sequence joins TRBV3-1 and TRBJ1-1; tentative D call: TRBD1 (6 bases). Germline V gene lookup returns CDR1 LGHDT and CDR2 YNNKEL (reference sequence). V lost 6 bases and J 3 bases, leaving 14 bases between the germline ends. The CDR3 contains 14 residues. CDR3: CASRSTGYYTEAFF. In nucleotides, the CDR3 is TGTGCCAGCAGGTCTACAGGGTATTACACTGAAGCTTTCTTT. Drawing the rest from reference TRBV3-1 and TRBJ1-1, the complete variable domain is DTAVSQTPKYLVTQMGNDKSIKCEQNLGHDTMYWYKQDSKKFLKIMFSYNNKELIINETVPNRFSPKSPDKAHLNLHINSLELGDSAVYFCASRSTGYYTEAFFGQGTRLTVV.

This clonotype was observed a few times. The gene calls are TRBV7-3 and TRBJ2-1; a weak D match, TRBD1 (6 bases). Germline V gene sequence: CDR1 SGHTA, CDR2 FQGTGA. This CDR3 region has 16 residues. V lost 5 bases to trimming and J lost 3 bases, with 17 bases between them. The CDR3 protein is CASSVTGRGGYNEQFF. The CDR3 DNA sequence: TGTGCCAGCAGCGTCACAGGGCGAGGGGGCTACAATGAGCAGTTCTTC.

V gene TRBV9 combines with J gene TRBJ2-1, with TRBD2 identical over 14 bases. The junction had 12 bases not matched to a gene; V was cut back by 8 bases and J by 5 bases. This CDR3 is 17 amino acids long. Germline CDR1 reads SGDLS; CDR2 reads YYNGEE. The CDR3 here is CASMPGLAGVSNNEQFF. The CDR3 DNA follows: TGTGCCAGTATGCCGGGACTAGCGGGAGTTTCGAACAATGAGCAGTTCTTC. Together with reference TRBV9 and TRBJ2-1, the CDR3 gives the full variable domain: DSGVTQTPKHLITATGQRVTLRCSPRSGDLSVYWYQQSLDQGLQFLIQYYNGEERAKGNILERFSAQQFPDLHSELNLSSLELGDSALYFCASMPGLAGVSNNEQFFGPGTRLTVL.

The sample holds a few counts of this clonotype. Here the CDR3 reads CAISNNRGNVDEQYF. The CDR3 coding sequence is TGTGCCATCAGTAACAACAGGGGTAATGTCGACGAGCAGTACTTC. The chain uses TRBV10-3 and TRBJ2-7; 7 bases are a match to TRBD1. This CDR3 is 15 amino acids long. Germline CDR1 is ENHRY and CDR2 is SYGVKD. Trimming took 5 bases from V and 5 from J; bases not matched to a gene: 12.